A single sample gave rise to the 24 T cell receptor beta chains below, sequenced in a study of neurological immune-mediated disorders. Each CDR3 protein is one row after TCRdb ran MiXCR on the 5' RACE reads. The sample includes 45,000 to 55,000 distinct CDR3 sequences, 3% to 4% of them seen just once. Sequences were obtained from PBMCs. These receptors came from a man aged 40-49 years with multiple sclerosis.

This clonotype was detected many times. The CDR3 loop reads CASSLARGGVEQYF. The CDR3, as DNA: TGTGCCAGCAGTTTAGCGCGTGGCGGGGTCGAGCAGTACTTC. The chain employs TRBV12-3 or TRBV12-4 and TRBJ2-7; D might be TRBD2 (6 bases). Trimming removed 0 bases at V and 6 bases at J, with 12 bases between. This CDR3 is built from 14 residues.

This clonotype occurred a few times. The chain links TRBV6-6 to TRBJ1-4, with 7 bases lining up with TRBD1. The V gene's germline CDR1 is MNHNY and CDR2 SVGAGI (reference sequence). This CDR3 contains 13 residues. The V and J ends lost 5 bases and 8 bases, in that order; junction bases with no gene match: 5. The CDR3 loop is CASSQGGGEKLFF. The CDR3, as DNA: TGTGCCAGCAGTCAGGGGGGGGGCGAAAAACTGTTTTTT.

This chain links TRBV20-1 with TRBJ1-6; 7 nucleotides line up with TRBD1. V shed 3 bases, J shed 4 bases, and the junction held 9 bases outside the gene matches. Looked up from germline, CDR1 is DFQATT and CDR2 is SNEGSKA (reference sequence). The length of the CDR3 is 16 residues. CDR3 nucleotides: TGCAGTGCTAGGGGGACAGCCACTGATTATAATTCACCCCTCCACTTT. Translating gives CSARGTATDYNSPLHF.

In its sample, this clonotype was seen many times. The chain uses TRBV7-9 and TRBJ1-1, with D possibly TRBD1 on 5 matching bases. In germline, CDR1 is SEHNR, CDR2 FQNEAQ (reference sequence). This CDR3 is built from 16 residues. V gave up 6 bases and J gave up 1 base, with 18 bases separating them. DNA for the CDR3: TGTGCCAGCAGATCTACGGCCGGGACGGGGAACACTGAAGCTTTCTTT. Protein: CASRSTAGTGNTEAFF.

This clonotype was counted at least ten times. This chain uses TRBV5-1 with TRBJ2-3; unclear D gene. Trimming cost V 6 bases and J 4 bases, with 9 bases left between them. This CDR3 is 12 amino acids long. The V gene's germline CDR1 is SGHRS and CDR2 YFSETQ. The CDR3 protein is CASNRESDTQYF. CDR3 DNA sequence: TGCGCCAGCAACAGAGAGTCAGATACGCAGTATTTT. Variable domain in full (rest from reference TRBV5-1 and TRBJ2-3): KAGVTQTPRYLIKTRGQQVTLSCSPISGHRSVSWYQQTPGQGLQFLFEYFSETQRNKGNFPGRFSGRQFSNSRSEMNVSTLELGDSALYLCASNRESDTQYFGPGTRLTVL.

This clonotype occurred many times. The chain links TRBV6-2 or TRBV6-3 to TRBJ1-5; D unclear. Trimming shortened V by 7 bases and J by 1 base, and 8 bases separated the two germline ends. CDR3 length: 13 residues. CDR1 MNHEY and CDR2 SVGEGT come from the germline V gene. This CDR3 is CASTEPSNQPQHF. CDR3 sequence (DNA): TGTGCCAGCACCGAGCCGAGCAATCAGCCCCAGCATTTT.

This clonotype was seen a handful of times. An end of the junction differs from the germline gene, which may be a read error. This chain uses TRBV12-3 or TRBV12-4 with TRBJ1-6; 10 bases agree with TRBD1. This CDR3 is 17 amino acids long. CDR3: CASRYGTGASYNSPLNF. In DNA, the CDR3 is TGTGCCAGCAGATATGGGACAGGGGCGTCCTATAATTCACCCCTCAACTTT.

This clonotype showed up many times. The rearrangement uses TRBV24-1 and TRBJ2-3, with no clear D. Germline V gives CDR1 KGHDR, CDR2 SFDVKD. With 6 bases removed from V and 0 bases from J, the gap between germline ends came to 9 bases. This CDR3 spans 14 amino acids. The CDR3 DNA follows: TGTGCCACCAGTAAGGACGGGAGCACAGATACGCAGTATTTT. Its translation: CATSKDGSTDTQYF.

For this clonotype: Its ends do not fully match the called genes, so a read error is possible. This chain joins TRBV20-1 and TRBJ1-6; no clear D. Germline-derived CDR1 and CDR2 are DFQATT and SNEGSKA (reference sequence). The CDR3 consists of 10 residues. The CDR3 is CSATDRPLNF. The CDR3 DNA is TGCAGTGCTACGGACCGTCCCCTCAACTTT.

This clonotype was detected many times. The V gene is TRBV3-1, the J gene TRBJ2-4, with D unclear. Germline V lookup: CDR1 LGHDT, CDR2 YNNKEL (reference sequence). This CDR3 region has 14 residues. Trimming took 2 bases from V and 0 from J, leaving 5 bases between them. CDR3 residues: CASSQRVAKNIQYF. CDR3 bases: TGTGCCAGCAGCCAAAGGGTAGCCAAAAACATTCAGTACTTC.

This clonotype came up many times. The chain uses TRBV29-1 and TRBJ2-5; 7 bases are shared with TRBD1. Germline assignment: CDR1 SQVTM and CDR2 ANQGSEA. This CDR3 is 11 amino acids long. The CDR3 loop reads CSSGQQETQYF. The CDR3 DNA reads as TGCAGTTCGGGACAGCAAGAGACCCAGTACTTC.

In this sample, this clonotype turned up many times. CDR3 sequence reads: CASKVSGSRNQPQHF. In DNA form, the CDR3 reads TGTGCCAGTAAGGTCTCCGGGAGCCGCAATCAGCCCCAGCATTTT. The chain employs TRBV19 and TRBJ1-5; D not resolved. The germline V gene encodes CDR1 LNHDA and CDR2 SQIVND (reference sequence). V dropped 7 bases and J dropped 2 bases, with 15 bases sitting between them. The length of the CDR3 is 15 residues.

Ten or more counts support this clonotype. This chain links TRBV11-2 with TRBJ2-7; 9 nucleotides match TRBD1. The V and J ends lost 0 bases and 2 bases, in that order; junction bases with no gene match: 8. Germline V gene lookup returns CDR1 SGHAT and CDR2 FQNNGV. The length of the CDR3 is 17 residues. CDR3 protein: CASSLDLFGQGPYEQYF. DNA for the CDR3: TGTGCCAGCAGCTTAGACCTTTTTGGACAGGGGCCCTACGAGCAGTACTTC.

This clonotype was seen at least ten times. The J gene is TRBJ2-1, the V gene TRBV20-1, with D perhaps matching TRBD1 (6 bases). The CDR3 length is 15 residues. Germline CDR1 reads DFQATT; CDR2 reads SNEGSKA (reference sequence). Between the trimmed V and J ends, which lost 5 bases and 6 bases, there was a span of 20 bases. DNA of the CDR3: TGCAGTGCTTCAGAGTATTCCGGGACACTCAATGAGCAGTTCTTC. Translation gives CSASEYSGTLNEQFF.

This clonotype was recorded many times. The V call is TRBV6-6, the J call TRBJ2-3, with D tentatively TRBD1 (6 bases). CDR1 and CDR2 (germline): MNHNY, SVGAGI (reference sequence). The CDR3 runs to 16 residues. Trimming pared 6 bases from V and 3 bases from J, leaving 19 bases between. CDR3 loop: CASRLGTGLRTDTQYF. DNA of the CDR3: TGTGCCAGCAGGTTGGGAACAGGGCTCAGGACAGATACGCAGTATTTT.

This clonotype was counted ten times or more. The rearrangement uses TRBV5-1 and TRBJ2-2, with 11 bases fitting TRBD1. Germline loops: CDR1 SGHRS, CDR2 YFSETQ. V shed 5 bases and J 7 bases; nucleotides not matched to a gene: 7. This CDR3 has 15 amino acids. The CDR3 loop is CASSSRTGGDGELFF. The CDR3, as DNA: TGCGCCAGCAGTTCTCGGACAGGGGGCGACGGGGAGCTGTTTTTT.

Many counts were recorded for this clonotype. The CDR3: CASSGGQGHNQPQHF. CDR3 bases: TGTGCCAGCAGTGGTGGACAGGGCCACAATCAGCCCCAGCATTTT. The chain combines TRBV2 with TRBJ1-5; 8 bases match TRBD1. This CDR3 contains 15 residues. Germline V gene lookup returns CDR1 SNHLY and CDR2 FYNNEI. Trimming cost V 4 bases and J 3 bases; bases outside gene matches: 5. Full variable domain (remainder filled in from reference TRBV2 and TRBJ1-5): EPEVTQTPSHQVTQMGQEVILRCVPISNHLYFYWYRQILGQKVEFLVSFYNNEISEKSEIFDDQFSVERPDGSNFTLKIRSTKLEDSAMYFCASSGGQGHNQPQHFGDGTRLSIL.

CDR3 in amino acids: CASSQTDGYNSPLHF. Written as DNA, the CDR3 is TGTGCCAGCAGCCAGACCGACGGCTATAATTCACCCCTCCACTTT. The chain joins TRBV4-2 to TRBJ1-6; the D is unclear. Trimming took 3 bases from V and 3 from J, leaving 9 bases between them. CDR3 length equals 15 residues. Germline V gene lookup returns CDR1 LGHNA and CDR2 YNFKEQ.

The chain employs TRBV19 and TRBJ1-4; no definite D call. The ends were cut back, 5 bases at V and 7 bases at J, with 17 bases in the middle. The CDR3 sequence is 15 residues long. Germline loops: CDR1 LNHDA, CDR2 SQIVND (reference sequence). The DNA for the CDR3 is TGTGCCAGTAGTCCAAATGGAAGGAAAAGTGAAAAACTGTTTTTT. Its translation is CASSPNGRKSEKLFF.

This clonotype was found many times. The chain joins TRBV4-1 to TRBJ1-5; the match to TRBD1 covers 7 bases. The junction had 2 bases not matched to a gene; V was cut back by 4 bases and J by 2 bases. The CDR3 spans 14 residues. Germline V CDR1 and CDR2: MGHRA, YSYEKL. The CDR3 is CASSRQGGNQPQHF. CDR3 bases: TGCGCCAGCAGCCGACAGGGAGGCAATCAGCCCCAGCATTTT.

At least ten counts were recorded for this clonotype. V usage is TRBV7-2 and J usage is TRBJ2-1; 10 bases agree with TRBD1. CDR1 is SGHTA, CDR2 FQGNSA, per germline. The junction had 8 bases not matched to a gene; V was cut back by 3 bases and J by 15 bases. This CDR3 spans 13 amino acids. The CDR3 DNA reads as TGTGCCAGCAGCTTCGGACAGGGGGTGAGTCCGTTCTTC. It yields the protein CASSFGQGVSPFF. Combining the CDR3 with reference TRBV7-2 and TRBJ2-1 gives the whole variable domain GAGVSQSPSNKVTEKGKDVELRCDPISGHTALYWYRQSLGQGLEFLIYFQGNSAPDKSGLPSDRFSAERTGGSVSTLTIQRTQQEDSAVYLCASSFGQGVSPFFGPGTRLTVL.

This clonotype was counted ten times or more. The CDR3, as DNA: TGTGCCAGCAGTCATACCGAGGCCCGACAAGAGACCCAGTACTTC. It is translated as CASSHTEARQETQYF. The chain recombines TRBV12-3 or TRBV12-4 with TRBJ2-5; D is unresolved. The CDR3 runs to 15 residues. V was shortened by 5 bases and J by 2 bases, with 15 bases between the two germline ends.

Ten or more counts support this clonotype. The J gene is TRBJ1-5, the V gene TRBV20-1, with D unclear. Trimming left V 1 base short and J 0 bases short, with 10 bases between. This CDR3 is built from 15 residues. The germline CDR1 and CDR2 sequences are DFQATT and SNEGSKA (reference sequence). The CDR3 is CSARVGRFSNQPQHF. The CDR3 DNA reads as TGCAGTGCTAGAGTTGGGAGATTTAGCAATCAGCCCCAGCATTTT.

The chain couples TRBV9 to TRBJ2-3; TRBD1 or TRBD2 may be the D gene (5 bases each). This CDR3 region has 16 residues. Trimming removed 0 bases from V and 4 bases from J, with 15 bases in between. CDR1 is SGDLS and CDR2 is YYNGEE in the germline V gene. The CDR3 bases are TGTGCCAGCAGCGTAGGAGGGCAGGGTTTCGCAGATACGCAGTATTTT. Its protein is CASSVGGQGFADTQYF.